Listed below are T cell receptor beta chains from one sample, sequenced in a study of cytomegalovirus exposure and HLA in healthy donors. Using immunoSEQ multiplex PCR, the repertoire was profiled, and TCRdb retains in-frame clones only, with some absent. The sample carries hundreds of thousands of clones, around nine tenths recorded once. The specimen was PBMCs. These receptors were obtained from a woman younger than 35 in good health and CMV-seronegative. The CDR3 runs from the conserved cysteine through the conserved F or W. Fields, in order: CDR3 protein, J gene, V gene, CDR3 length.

CDR3aa: CASSYSRTGRNEKLFF
j_gene: TRBJ1-4
v_gene: TRBV6-6
len: 16

CDR3aa: CASRESSGTQYF
j_gene: TRBJ2-5
v_gene: TRBV5-1
len: 12

CDR3aa: CASRSGLAEQFF
j_gene: TRBJ2-1
v_gene: TRBV7-9
len: 12

CDR3aa: CASRSDRGSGELFF
j_gene: TRBJ2-2
v_gene: TRBV2
len: 14

CDR3aa: CASSYNREGETQYF
j_gene: TRBJ2-5
v_gene: TRBV11-3
len: 14

CDR3aa: CSVEDGTGMYGYTF
j_gene: TRBJ1-2
v_gene: TRBV29-1
len: 14

CDR3aa: CASSLVGGQVSYNEQFF
j_gene: TRBJ2-1
v_gene: TRBV7-9
len: 17

CDR3aa: CASSPNIDSNQPQHF
j_gene: TRBJ1-5
v_gene: TRBV4-2
len: 15

CDR3aa: CASSPLLLLEADTEAFF
j_gene: TRBJ1-1
v_gene: TRBV27
len: 17

CDR3aa: CASSLGGAYGYTF
j_gene: TRBJ1-2
v_gene: TRBV9
len: 13

CDR3aa: CASSLLQSFIGEQFF
j_gene: TRBJ2-1
v_gene: TRBV19
len: 15

CDR3aa: CASSHPGQGIGGYTF
j_gene: TRBJ1-2
v_gene: TRBV4-3
len: 15

CDR3aa: CASSPPNTGGFSNQPQHF
j_gene: TRBJ1-5
v_gene: TRBV18
len: 18

CDR3aa: CASSVGGWGGAGETQYF
j_gene: TRBJ2-5
v_gene: TRBV9
len: 17